This entry lists 19 T cell receptor beta chains sequenced from one sample in a study of blood T cell repertoires in COVID-19. Here immunoSEQ multiplex PCR was the method, and the copy in TCRdb shows in-frame clones only, minus some. Altogether approximately 500,000 clones are present, about 89% being singletons, with the ten largest covering around 7.8%. The sequencing sample was made of peripheral blood. The receptor set was obtained from a woman in her forties or fifties with COVID-19, enrolled during active disease.

The gene calls are TRBV11-2 and TRBJ1-1; 7 positions agree with TRBD1. The CDR3 runs 15 residues. Germline V CDR1 and CDR2: SGHAT, FQNNGV. V trimming: 4 bases; J trimming: 5 bases; junction bases outside the gene matches: 10. The CDR3: CASSSGQLHRTEAFF. The CDR3 bases are TGTGCCAGCAGCTCGGGACAGCTACATCGAACTGAAGCTTTCTTT.

Here the CDR3 DNA reads TGTGCCAGCAGTGTGTCGGGACAGGGGGCCATCGACGAGCAGTACTTC. Amino acid sequence: CASSVSGQGAIDEQYF. The V and J genes are TRBV28 and TRBJ2-7; TRBD1 matches 12 bases. Trimming took 5 bases from V and 5 from J; bases not matched to a gene: 10. This CDR3 spans 16 amino acids. Germline CDR1 and CDR2: MDHEN and SYDVKM. Combining the CDR3 with reference TRBV28 and TRBJ2-7 gives the whole variable domain DVKVTQSSRYLVKRTGEKVFLECVQDMDHENMFWYRQDPGLGLRLIYFSYDVKMKEKGDIPEGYSVSREKKERFSLILESASTNQTSMYLCASSVSGQGAIDEQYFGPGTRLTVT.

The chain combines TRBV27 with TRBJ1-1; tentative D call: TRBD1 (6 bases). The CDR3 length is 13 residues. V was pared by 6 bases and J by 0 bases, with 8 bases between. Per germline, CDR1 MNHEY and CDR2 SMNVEV (reference sequence). CDR3 sequence: CASSGQLNTEAFF. The CDR3 DNA reads TGTGCCAGCAGCGGACAGCTGAACACTGAAGCTTTCTTT.

This clone was recorded once. The chain joins TRBV27 to TRBJ1-6, with D possibly TRBD1 on 5 matching bases. CDR1 MNHEY and CDR2 SMNVEV come from the germline V gene (reference sequence). V was clipped by 5 bases and J by 10 bases, with 15 bases between them. The CDR3 consists of 14 residues. CDR3 nucleotides: TGTGCCAGCAGTGACGGGACTCCCAACTCACCCCTCCACTTT. Amino acids: CASSDGTPNSPLHF.

The chain joins TRBV27 to TRBJ2-2; 7 bases agree with TRBD2. Per the germline V gene, CDR1 is MNHEY and CDR2 is SMNVEV (reference sequence). The CDR3 covers 16 residues. The ends lost 2 bases at V and 1 base at J; junction bases unmatched: 4. The CDR3 region is CASSLRASGNTGELFF. In DNA, the CDR3 is TGTGCCAGCAGTTTAAGAGCTAGCGGGAACACCGGGGAGCTGTTTTTT.

The gene calls are TRBV19 and TRBJ1-1, with TRBD1 as a possible D gene (6 bases). Germline assignment: CDR1 LNHDA and CDR2 SQIVND (reference sequence). The CDR3 consists of 14 residues. Trimming left V 3 bases short and J 1 base short, with 9 bases between. CDR3 protein: CASSMGHANTEAFF. CDR3 DNA: TGTGCCAGTAGTATGGGACACGCGAACACTGAAGCTTTCTTT.

This chain links TRBV6-5 with TRBJ1-5, with TRBD1 identical over 8 bases. With 10 bases clipped from V and 11 bases from J, the junction kept 16 bases outside the gene matches. Germline lookup yields CDR1 MNHEY and CDR2 SVGAGI. The CDR3 consists of 14 residues. The CDR3 reads CATFDRGGGLAQHF. Written as DNA, the CDR3 is TGTGCCACCTTCGACAGGGGCGGGGGATTAGCCCAGCATTTT.

The chain combines TRBV5-4 with TRBJ1-2, with a possible D match to TRBD1 (6 bases). In germline, CDR1 is SGHNT, CDR2 YYREEE (reference sequence). V lost 3 bases to trimming and J lost 3 bases, with 12 bases between them. This CDR3 comprises 14 residues. CDR3 sequence (DNA): TGTGCCAGCAGCTCCTGGACAGCTGACTATGGCTACACCTTC. This sequence encodes CASSSWTADYGYTF.

This rearrangement joins TRBV5-1 to TRBJ1-6, with no clear D. V lost 0 bases, J lost 7 bases, and 5 bases lay in between. The CDR3 consists of 13 residues. Per germline, CDR1 SGHRS and CDR2 YFSETQ. DNA for the CDR3: TGCGCCAGCAGCTTGGTCCCGAATTCACCCCTCCACTTT. Protein product: CASSLVPNSPLHF. Looking up the rest from reference TRBV5-1 and TRBJ1-6 gives the full variable domain: KAGVTQTPRYLIKTRGQQVTLSCSPISGHRSVSWYQQTPGQGLQFLFEYFSETQRNKGNFPGRFSGRQFSNSRSEMNVSTLELGDSALYLCASSLVPNSPLHFGNGTRLTVT.

This sequence joins TRBV19 and TRBJ1-1, with 7 bases fitting TRBD1. This CDR3 spans 16 amino acids. J lost 4 bases, V lost 0 bases, and 8 bases had no gene match. Germline V lookup: CDR1 LNHDA, CDR2 SQIVND (reference sequence). CDR3 nucleotides: TGTGCCAGTAGTATAGACCCAACAGGGGTCCCCACTGAAGCTTTCTTT. Its protein is CASSIDPTGVPTEAFF. Full variable domain (missing parts from reference TRBV19 and TRBJ1-1): DGGITQSPKYLFRKEGQNVTLSCEQNLNHDAMYWYRQDPGQGLRLIYYSQIVNDFQKGDIAEGYSVSREKKESFPLTVTSAQKNPTAFYLCASSIDPTGVPTEAFFGQGTRLTVV.

This chain joins TRBV5-4 and TRBJ1-1; D gene unclear. The V end was cut by 4 bases, the J end by 3 bases, with 16 bases between. Germline V gene sequence: CDR1 SGHNT, CDR2 YYREEE (reference sequence). The CDR3 covers 15 residues. CDR3 loop: CASSPPGRRDTEAFF. CDR3 in DNA: TGTGCCAGCAGCCCGCCTGGGAGGAGGGACACTGAAGCTTTCTTT.

The chain employs TRBV4-2 and TRBJ1-5; tentatively, D is TRBD1 (6 bases). The V end was cut by 0 bases, the J end by 11 bases, with 17 bases between. CDR3 length: 15 amino acids. Germline V gene sequence: CDR1 LGHNA, CDR2 YNFKEQ. Here the CDR3 reads CASSQEYRDLGTQHF. The CDR3 nucleotides are TGTGCCAGCAGCCAAGAGTACAGGGATTTGGGGACCCAGCATTTT.

The rearrangement links TRBV5-1 to TRBJ2-3, with D possibly being TRBD2 (6 bases). The CDR3 extends over 14 amino acids. CDR1 and CDR2 (germline): SGHRS, YFSETQ. V gave up 0 bases and J gave up 6 bases, with 11 bases separating them. The CDR3 DNA sequence: TGCGCCAGCAGCTTGGTACGGGGGACCGATACGCAGTATTTT. This translates into CASSLVRGTDTQYF.

V and J are TRBV9 and TRBJ1-1, with a weak D call TRBD1 (6 bases). V lost 3 bases and J 3 bases, leaving 18 bases between the germline ends. Per the germline V gene, CDR1 is SGDLS and CDR2 is YYNGEE. The CDR3 sequence is 16 residues long. The CDR3 DNA sequence: TGTGCCAGCAGCGGAGGTTCAGGGGCGGGGGACACTGAAGCTTTCTTT. Its translation: CASSGGSGAGDTEAFF. Full variable domain (outside the CDR3, taken from reference TRBV9 and TRBJ1-1): DSGVTQTPKHLITATGQRVTLRCSPRSGDLSVYWYQQSLDQGLQFLIQYYNGEERAKGNILERFSAQQFPDLHSELNLSSLELGDSALYFCASSGGSGAGDTEAFFGQGTRLTVV.

The chain uses TRBV10-2 and TRBJ1-3, with D perhaps matching TRBD1 (5 bases). Germline CDR1 and CDR2: WSHSY and SAAADI. This CDR3 region has 16 residues. V lost 2 bases, J lost 2 bases, and 13 bases lay in between. CDR3 residues: CASSEVGTPTGNTIYF. The CDR3 DNA reads as TGCGCCAGCAGTGAGGTAGGGACTCCAACTGGAAACACCATATATTTT.

This clone was counted a single time. The gene calls are TRBV7-6 and TRBJ1-5; the D gene is possibly TRBD1 (5 bases). CDR1 and CDR2 from the germline V gene are SGHVS and FNYEAQ. This CDR3 contains 14 residues. V was cut by 1 base and J by 9 bases, with 13 bases left in between. CDR3 region: CASSLGDSLGPQHF. As DNA, the CDR3 is TGTGCCAGCAGCTTAGGCGACAGTCTAGGGCCCCAGCATTTT.

The gene calls are TRBV3-1 (or the pseudogene TRBV3-2) and TRBJ1-2; D may be TRBD1 (5 bases). The V gene's germline CDR1 is LGHDT and CDR2 YNNKEL (reference sequence). V lost 4 bases, J lost 6 bases, and 9 bases lay in between. CDR3 size: 12 residues. The CDR3 DNA sequence: TGTGCCAGCAGCCCTTGGGGGGATGGCTACACCTTC. Protein: CASSPWGDGYTF.

CDR3 in DNA: TGTGCCAGCAGTGCACGGACAGGGGGCAGGACTGAAGCTTTCTTT. It translates to CASSARTGGRTEAFF. The chain employs TRBV2 and TRBJ1-1, with TRBD1 matching 11 bases. V dropped 4 bases and J dropped 5; count of bases not matched to a gene: 6. The CDR3 is 15 amino acids. Germline lookup yields CDR1 SNHLY and CDR2 FYNNEI.

The J gene is TRBJ2-1, the V gene TRBV9; maybe TRBD2 (7 bases). V was trimmed by 4 bases and J by 4 bases, leaving 12 bases between them. CDR1 is SGDLS, CDR2 YYNGEE, per germline. There are 14 residues in the CDR3. The CDR3 here is CASSTGGPYNEQFF. The CDR3 region has the DNA TGTGCCAGCAGCACCGGGGGGCCATACAATGAGCAGTTCTTC.